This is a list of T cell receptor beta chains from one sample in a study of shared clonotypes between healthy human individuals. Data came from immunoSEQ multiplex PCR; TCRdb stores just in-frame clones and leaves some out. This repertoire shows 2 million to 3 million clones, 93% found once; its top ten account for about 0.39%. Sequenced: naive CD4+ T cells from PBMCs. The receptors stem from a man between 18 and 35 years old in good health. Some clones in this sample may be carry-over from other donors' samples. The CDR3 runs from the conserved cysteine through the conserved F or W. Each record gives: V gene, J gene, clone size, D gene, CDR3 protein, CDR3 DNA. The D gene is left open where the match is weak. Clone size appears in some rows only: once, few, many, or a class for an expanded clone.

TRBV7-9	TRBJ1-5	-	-	CASSLTGSNQPQHF	TGTGCCAGCAGCTTAACAGGTAGCAATCAGCCCCAGCATTTT
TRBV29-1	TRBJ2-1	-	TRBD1	CSGTPGGRYNEQFF	TGCAGCGGCACCCCAGGGGGCAGATACAATGAGCAGTTCTTC
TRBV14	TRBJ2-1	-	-	CASSQAAGMSGNEQFF	TGTGCCAGCAGCCAAGCCGCAGGGATGAGCGGCAATGAGCAGTTCTTC
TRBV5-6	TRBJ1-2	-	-	CASSVRWSYTF	TGTGCCAGCAGCGTGAGATGGAGCTACACCTTC
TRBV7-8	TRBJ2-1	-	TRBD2	CASSSGAGGINEQFF	TGTGCCAGCAGCTCCGGAGCGGGAGGGATCAATGAGCAGTTCTTC
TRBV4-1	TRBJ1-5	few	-	CASSQVTDSSNQPQHF	TGCGCCAGCAGCCAAGTGACGGACAGCAGCAATCAGCCCCAGCATTTT
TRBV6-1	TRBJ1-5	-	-	CASSEGGASNQPQHF	TGTGCCAGCAGTGAAGGGGGGGCCAGTAATCAGCCCCAGCATTTT
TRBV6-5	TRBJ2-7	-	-	CASSPAKGHEQYF	TGTGCCAGCAGCCCCGCCAAGGGCCACGAGCAGTACTTC
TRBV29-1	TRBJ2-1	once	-	CSVAEGGTFSYNEQFF	TGCAGCGTTGCTGAGGGCGGGACCTTCTCCTACAATGAGCAGTTCTTC
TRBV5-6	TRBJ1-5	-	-	CASSLGYQPQHF	TGTGCCAGCAGCTTGGGTTATCAGCCCCAGCATTTT
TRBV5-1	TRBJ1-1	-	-	CASSSKGGLTNTEAFF	TGCGCCAGCAGCTCGAAGGGGGGACTTACGAACACTGAAGCTTTCTTT
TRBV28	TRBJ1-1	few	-	CASNLHTEAFF	TGTGCCAGCAATTTGCACACTGAAGCTTTCTTT
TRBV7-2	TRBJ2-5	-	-	CASSSQRGKQETQYF	TGTGCCAGCAGCTCCCAAAGGGGGAAGCAAGAGACCCAGTACTTC
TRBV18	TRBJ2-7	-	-	CASSPPNTGLEQYF	TGTGCCAGCTCACCACCAAATACAGGGCTCGAGCAGTACTTC
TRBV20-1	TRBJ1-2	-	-	CSARDTGGYTF	TGCAGTGCTAGAGACACGGGCGGCTACACCTTC
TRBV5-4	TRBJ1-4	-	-	CASSFPGEKLFF	TGTGCCAGCAGCTTCCCCGGGGAAAAACTGTTTTTT
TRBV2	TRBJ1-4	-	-	CASTQLQGDNEKLFF	TGTGCCAGCACTCAATTACAGGGTGATAATGAAAAACTGTTTTTT
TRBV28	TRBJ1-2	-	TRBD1	CASSLGGPSGTAGGYTF	TGTGCCAGCAGTTTAGGGGGCCCAAGCGGGACAGCGGGCGGCTACACCTTC
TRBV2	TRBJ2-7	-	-	CASSGRFLSYEQYF	TGTGCCAGCAGTGGACGGTTCCTCTCCTACGAGCAGTACTTC
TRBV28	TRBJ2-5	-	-	CASSLPQVETQYF	TGTGCCAGCAGTTTACCACAGGTGGAGACCCAGTACTTC
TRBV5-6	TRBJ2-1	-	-	CASSIGGRATGNEQFF	TGTGCCAGCAGCATTGGTGGACGCGCTACGGGGAATGAGCAGTTCTTC
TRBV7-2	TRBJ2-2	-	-	CASSSQMGGGTGELFF	TGTGCCAGCAGCTCCCAGATGGGGGGAGGCACCGGGGAGCTGTTTTTT
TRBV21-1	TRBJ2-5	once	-	CASSKTKTGFRETQYF	TGTGCCAGCAGCAAGACGAAAACAGGGTTTCGAGAGACCCAGTACTTC
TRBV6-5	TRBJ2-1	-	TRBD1	CASSTGQRLYNEQFF	TGTGCCAGCAGTACGGGACAGCGCCTTTACAATGAGCAGTTCTTC
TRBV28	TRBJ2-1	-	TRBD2	CASSLGGRALSFNEQFF	TGTGCCAGCAGTTTAGGGGGGAGGGCCCTTTCCTTCAATGAGCAGTTCTTC
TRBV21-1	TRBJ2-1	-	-	CASSKKAGREGNNEQFF	TGTGCCAGCAGCAAAAAAGCTGGGCGGGAGGGGAACAATGAGCAGTTCTTC
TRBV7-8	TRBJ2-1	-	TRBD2	CASSLEASGRAAEQFF	TGTGCCAGCAGCTTAGAGGCTAGCGGGAGGGCGGCTGAGCAGTTCTTC
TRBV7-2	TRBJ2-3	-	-	CASSPPTDTQYF	TGTGCCAGCAGCCCCCCCACAGATACGCAGTATTTT
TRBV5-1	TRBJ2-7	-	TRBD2	CASSLRQGLAGSISYEQYF	TGCGCCAGCAGCTTGCGACAGGGACTAGCGGGATCGATCTCCTACGAGCAGTACTTC